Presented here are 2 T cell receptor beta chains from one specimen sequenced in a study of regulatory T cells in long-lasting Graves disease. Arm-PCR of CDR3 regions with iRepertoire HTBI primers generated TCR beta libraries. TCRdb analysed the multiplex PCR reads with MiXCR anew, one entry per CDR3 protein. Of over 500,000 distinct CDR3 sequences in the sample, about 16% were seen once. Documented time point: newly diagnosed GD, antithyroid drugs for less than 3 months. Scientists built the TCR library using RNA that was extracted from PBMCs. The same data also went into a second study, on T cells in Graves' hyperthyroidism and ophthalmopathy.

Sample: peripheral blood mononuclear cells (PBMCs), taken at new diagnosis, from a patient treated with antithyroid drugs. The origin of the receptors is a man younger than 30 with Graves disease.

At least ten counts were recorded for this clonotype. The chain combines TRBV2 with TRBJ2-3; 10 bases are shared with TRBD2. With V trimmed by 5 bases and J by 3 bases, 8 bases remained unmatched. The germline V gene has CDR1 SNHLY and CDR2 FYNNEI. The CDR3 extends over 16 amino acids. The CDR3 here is CASSTLAGGETDTQYF. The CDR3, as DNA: TGTGCCAGCAGTACCTTAGCGGGAGGCGAGACAGATACGCAGTATTTT. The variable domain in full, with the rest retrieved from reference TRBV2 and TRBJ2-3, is EPEVTQTPSHQVTQMGQEVILRCVPISNHLYFYWYRQILGQKVEFLVSFYNNEISEKSEIFDDQFSVERPDGSNFTLKIRSTKLEDSAMYFCASSTLAGGETDTQYFGPGTRLTVL.

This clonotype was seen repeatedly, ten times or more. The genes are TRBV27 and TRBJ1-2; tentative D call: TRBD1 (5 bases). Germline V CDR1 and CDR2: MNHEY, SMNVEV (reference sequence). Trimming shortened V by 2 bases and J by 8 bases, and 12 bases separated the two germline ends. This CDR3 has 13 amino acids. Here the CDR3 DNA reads TGTGCCAGCAGTTTAAGTAGGGGTCGCGGCTACACCTTC. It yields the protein CASSLSRGRGYTF.